This T cell receptor beta chain emerged from a study of cytomegalovirus exposure and HLA in healthy donors. The protocol was immunoSEQ multiplex PCR, while the TCRdb copy is restricted to in-frame clones and leaves out a portion. The sample records around 400,000 clones, more than 80% being singletons. Comments on this clone: Its cognate antigen is unknown.

Regarding the study as a whole: The study labeled roughly 160 TCR beta chains cytomegalovirus-associated. Reports credit the classifier with highly specific, highly sensitive diagnosis of cytomegalovirus status.

The CDR3 length is 15 residues. V gave up 1 base and J gave up 5 bases, with 14 bases separating them. CDR1 SGHAT and CDR2 FQNNGV come from the germline V gene. The gene calls are TRBV11-2 and TRBJ2-5; the D gene is possibly TRBD2 (5 bases). The clonotype comes from a woman under 30 in good health and CMV-seronegative. Specimen: PBMCs. The CDR3 sequence is CASSLGRAVRETQYF. The DNA for the CDR3 is TGTGCCAGCAGCTTAGGGCGGGCAGTTCGTGAGACCCAGTACTTC.